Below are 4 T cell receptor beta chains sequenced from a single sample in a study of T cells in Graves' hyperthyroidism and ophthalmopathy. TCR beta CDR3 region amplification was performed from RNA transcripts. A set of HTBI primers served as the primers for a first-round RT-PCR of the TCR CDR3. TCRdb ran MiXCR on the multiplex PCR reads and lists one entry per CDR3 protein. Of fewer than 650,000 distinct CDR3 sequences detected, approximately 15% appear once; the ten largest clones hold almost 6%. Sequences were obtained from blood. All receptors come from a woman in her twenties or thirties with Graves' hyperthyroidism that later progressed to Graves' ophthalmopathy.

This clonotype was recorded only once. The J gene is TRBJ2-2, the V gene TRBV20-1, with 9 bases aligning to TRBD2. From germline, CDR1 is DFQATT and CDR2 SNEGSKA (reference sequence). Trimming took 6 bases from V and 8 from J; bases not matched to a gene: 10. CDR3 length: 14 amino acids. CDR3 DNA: TGCAGTGCCCCCGGGACTAGCTTCAGAGGGGAGCTGTTTTTT. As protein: CSAPGTSFRGELFF.

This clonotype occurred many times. The CDR3 here is CASGPGRLNEKLFF. The CDR3 DNA follows: TGTGCCAGCGGACCGGGACGCCTCAATGAAAAACTGTTTTTT. The chain uses TRBV2 and TRBJ1-4, with D tentatively TRBD1 (5 bases). The V end lost 8 bases, the J end lost 5 bases, and 15 bases lay between the germline ends. Germline V CDR1 and CDR2: SNHLY, FYNNEI. The CDR3 length is 14 residues.

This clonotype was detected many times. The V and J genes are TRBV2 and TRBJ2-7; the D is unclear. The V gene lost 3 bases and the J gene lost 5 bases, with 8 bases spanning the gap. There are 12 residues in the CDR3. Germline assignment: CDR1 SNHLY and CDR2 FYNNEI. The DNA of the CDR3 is TGTGCCAGCAGTGAGCCCCAGGACGAGCAGTACTTC. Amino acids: CASSEPQDEQYF.

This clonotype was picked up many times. CDR3: CASSLGQGRYNEKLFF. CDR3 DNA: TGTGCCAGCAGTTTGGGACAGGGCCGATATAATGAAAAACTGTTTTTT. The chain uses TRBV28 and TRBJ1-4, with TRBD1 matching over 9 bases. The CDR3 has 16 residues. Looked up from germline, CDR1 is MDHEN and CDR2 is SYDVKM. V shed 3 bases, J shed 4 bases, and the junction held 6 bases outside the gene matches. Combining the CDR3 with reference TRBV28 and TRBJ1-4 gives the whole variable domain DVKVTQSSRYLVKRTGEKVFLECVQDMDHENMFWYRQDPGLGLRLIYFSYDVKMKEKGDIPEGYSVSREKKERFSLILESASTNQTSMYLCASSLGQGRYNEKLFFGSGTQLSVL.